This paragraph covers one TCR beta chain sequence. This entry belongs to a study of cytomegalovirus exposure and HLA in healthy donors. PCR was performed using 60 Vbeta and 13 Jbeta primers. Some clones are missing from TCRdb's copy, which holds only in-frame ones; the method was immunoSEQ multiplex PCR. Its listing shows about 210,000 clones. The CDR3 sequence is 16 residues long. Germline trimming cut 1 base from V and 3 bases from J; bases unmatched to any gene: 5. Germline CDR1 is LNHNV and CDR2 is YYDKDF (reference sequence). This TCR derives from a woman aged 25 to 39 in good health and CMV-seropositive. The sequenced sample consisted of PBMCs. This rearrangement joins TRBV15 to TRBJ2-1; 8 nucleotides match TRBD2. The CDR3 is CATSRAPAGVYNEQFF. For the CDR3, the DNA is TGTGCCACCAGCAGAGCCCCAGCGGGAGTCTACAATGAGCAGTTCTTC.